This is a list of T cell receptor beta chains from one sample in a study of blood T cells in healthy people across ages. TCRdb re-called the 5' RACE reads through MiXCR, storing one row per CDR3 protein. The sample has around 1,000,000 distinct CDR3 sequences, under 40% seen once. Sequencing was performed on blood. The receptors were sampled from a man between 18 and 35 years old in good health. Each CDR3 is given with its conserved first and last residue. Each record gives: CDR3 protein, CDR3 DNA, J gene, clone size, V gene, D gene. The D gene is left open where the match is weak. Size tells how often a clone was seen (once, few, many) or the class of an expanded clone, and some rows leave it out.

CASSLTGDNSPLHF | TGCGCCAGCAGCCTGACAGGGGATAATTCACCCCTCCACTTT | TRBJ1-6 | many | TRBV4-3 | TRBD1
CASSLAGQHFYNEQYF | TGTGCCAGCAGCTTAGCGGGACAGCATTTCTACAATGAGCAGTACTTC | TRBJ2-7 | - | TRBV7-8 | TRBD1
CASGLAGGGRVTDTQYF | TGTGCTAGTGGTTTGGCAGGGGGGGGCAGGGTAACAGATACGCAGTATTTT | TRBJ2-3 | - | TRBV12-5 | -
CASSFGQASTGGYTF | TGTGCCAGCAGTTTTGGTCAGGCGTCAACCGGTGGCTACACCTTC | TRBJ1-2 | - | TRBV27 | -
CASSLERGANGYTF | TGTGCCAGCAGCTTAGAGCGGGGGGCGAATGGCTACACCTTC | TRBJ1-2 | few | TRBV7-2 | -
CSVAGQGNTDTQYF | TGCAGCGTTGCTGGCCAGGGGAACACAGATACGCAGTATTTT | TRBJ2-3 | few | TRBV29-1 | -
CASSARGMNTEAFF | TGCGCCAGCAGCGCCAGGGGCATGAACACTGAAGCTTTCTTT | TRBJ1-1 | few | TRBV5-1 | -
CSARDKGLRSPYEQYF | TGCAGTGCTAGAGATAAGGGACTTCGCAGTCCCTACGAGCAGTACTTC | TRBJ2-7 | few | TRBV20-1 | -
CASSGRTGRGQPQHF | TGTGCCAGCAGTGGTCGGACAGGGCGAGGGCAGCCCCAGCATTTT | TRBJ1-5 | - | TRBV6-1 | TRBD1
CASSQDAGASGNTIYF | TGTGCCAGCAGCCAAGATGCAGGGGCGTCCGGAAACACCATATATTTT | TRBJ1-3 | - | TRBV4-2 | -
CASSLYGGPPGGQPQHF | TGTGCCAGCAGTTTATACGGGGGACCGCCCGGGGGTCAGCCCCAGCATTTT | TRBJ1-5 | - | TRBV27 | -
CASRWGNNEQFF | TGTGCCAGCAGGTGGGGGAATAATGAGCAGTTCTTC | TRBJ2-1 | few | TRBV28 | -
CPSSLGGGGNQPQHF | TGTCCCAGCAGCTTAGGAGGGGGCGGAAATCAGCCCCAGCATTTT | TRBJ1-5 | - | TRBV11-2 | TRBD1
CSARDGVGGQPYNEQFF | TGCAGTGCTAGAGACGGAGTTGGCGGGCAGCCCTACAATGAGCAGTTCTTC | TRBJ2-1 | few | TRBV20-1 | -
CASSSPTDQSYEQYF | TGTGCCAGCAGCTCTCCGACCGATCAATCCTACGAGCAGTACTTC | TRBJ2-7 | - | TRBV13 | -
CASSQDDAGQETQYF | TGTGCCAGCAGCCAAGATGATGCAGGGCAAGAGACCCAGTACTTC | TRBJ2-5 | - | TRBV14 | -
CASSVGQLNYGYTF | TGTGCCAGCAGTGTGGGACAGCTAAACTATGGCTACACCTTC | TRBJ1-2 | once | TRBV2 | TRBD1